The entry below gives a single T cell receptor (beta chain) sequence along with its context. The source of the sample is a study of shared clonotypes between healthy human individuals. Terminally differentiated effector memory CD45RA+ cells were left out of the naive CD8 fraction, which was CD45RO-negative and positively selected for CCR7. This table comes from immunoSEQ multiplex PCR, and its TCRdb copy is limited to in-frame clones, with some not included. This table holds about 1,900,000 clones, approximately 94% found once. Germline V gene data show CDR1 as SGDLS and CDR2 as YYNGEE. Trimming removed 3 bases at V and 2 bases at J, with 12 bases between. This CDR3 comprises 14 residues.

This rearrangement joins TRBV9 to TRBJ2-7; unclear D gene. This receptor was identified in a man in his late teens or twenties in good health. Sequenced sample: naive CD8+ T cells sorted from blood. The CDR3 DNA reads as TGTGCCAGCAGCGGCCCGGACCCTACCTACGAGCAGTACTTC. Translating it yields CASSGPDPTYEQYF.